A selection of T cell receptor beta chains follows, all from one sample in a study of spatial heterogeneity in lung cancer. MiXCR, run by TCRdb on the 5' RACE reads, gives a single entry per CDR3 protein. The repertoire holds 60,000 to 65,000 distinct CDR3 sequences, with approximately 8% as singletons. The sample here was PBMCs, taken at surgery. The origin of the receptors is a female donor with early-stage non-small cell lung cancer. CDR3s include the opening cysteine and the closing phenylalanine or tryptophan. D genes are given only for firm matches. For some rows the clone size is stated as once, few or many, or as a class when expanded; others skip it.

clone size	D gene	V gene	J gene	CDR3 DNA	CDR3 protein
-	-	TRBV28	TRBJ1-2	TGTGCCAGCAGTTCCCCGGGACATCTAAACTATGGCTACACCTTC	CASSSPGHLNYGYTF
many	TRBD1	TRBV5-5	TRBJ1-2	TGTGCCAGCAGGGTCCTTTGGACAGGGGACAACTATGGCTACACCTTC	CASRVLWTGDNYGYTF
-	-	TRBV5-4	TRBJ2-5	TGTGCCAGCAGCTTGGGGGGCTCCAGCGGCCAAGAGACCCAGTACTTC	CASSLGGSSGQETQYF
-	-	TRBV12-3/TRBV12-4	TRBJ1-1	TGTGCCAGCAGTTTAGCACAGATGAACACTGAAGCTTTCTTT	CASSLAQMNTEAFF
few	TRBD1	TRBV28	TRBJ2-5	TGTGCCAGCAGCAACCGACAGGGGGGGGAGACCCAGTACTTC	CASSNRQGGETQYF
few	-	TRBV29-1	TRBJ2-4	TGCAGCGTGCGACAGACTCTAGCCAAAAACATTCAGTACTTC	CSVRQTLAKNIQYF
-	-	TRBV6-1	TRBJ1-5	TGTGCCAGCAGTGATTTCGGGATGTCGGGACAGCCCCAGCATTTT	CASSDFGMSGQPQHF
medium-sized	-	TRBV11-2	TRBJ2-1	TGTGCCAGCAGCTGGCAACCACAGGGTGAGCAGTTCTTC	CASSWQPQGEQFF
-	-	TRBV5-6	TRBJ1-4	TGTGCCAGCAGCTTGGAGGCAGGGAATGAAAAACTGTTTTTT	CASSLEAGNEKLFF
many	TRBD2	TRBV7-2	TRBJ2-1	TGTGCCAGCAGCTTAGGCACTAGCGATTACAATGAGCAGTTCTTC	CASSLGTSDYNEQFF
many	-	TRBV6-6	TRBJ1-4	TGTGCCAGCAGTTACTCCCGGGACAACACTAATGAAAAACTGTTTTTT	CASSYSRDNTNEKLFF
few	-	TRBV7-2	TRBJ2-1	TGTGCCAGCAGCTTAGTGGGCTATAATGAGCAGTTCTTC	CASSLVGYNEQFF
few	TRBD2	TRBV7-3	TRBJ2-1	TGTGCCAGCAGCTTAGCCCTTAGCGGGGGGCCGGGTAATGAGCAGTTCTTC	CASSLALSGGPGNEQFF
-	-	TRBV10-3	TRBJ1-1	TGTGCCATCAGCGGGAGAGGGGGGATGAACACTGAAGCTTTCTTT	CAISGRGGMNTEAFF
-	-	TRBV6-1	TRBJ2-1	TGTGCCAGCAGTGAAACGCGTACTTACAATGAGCAGTTCTTC	CASSETRTYNEQFF
few	-	TRBV11-2	TRBJ1-4	TGTGCCAGCAGCTTAGATAGGACCGCCACCTCCGGCCTTAATGAAAAACTGTTTTTT	CASSLDRTATSGLNEKLFF
medium-sized	-	TRBV7-9	TRBJ2-7	TGTGCCAGCAGCTCCGAGGGCGGTCAGGAGTACGAGCAGTACTTC	CASSSEGGQEYEQYF
few	-	TRBV2	TRBJ2-1	TGTGCCAGCGCCGACTGGGGAAATGACGATGAGCAGTTCTTC	CASADWGNDDEQFF
-	-	TRBV15	TRBJ2-2	TGTGCCACCAGCAGAGCCAGGACAGCGAACACCGGGGAGCTGTTTTTT	CATSRARTANTGELFF
-	-	TRBV28	TRBJ2-1	TGTGCCAGCAGTTTAGGGGACCCGAGGGATGAGCAGTTCTTC	CASSLGDPRDEQFF
many	TRBD2	TRBV28	TRBJ2-7	TGTGCCAGCAGTTTCTCCCCCCTAGCGGGAGTAAGGACGCAGTACTTC	CASSFSPLAGVRTQYF
many	TRBD1	TRBV20-1	TRBJ1-1	TGCAGTGCCGTACAGGGGCTGGGGAGTTCAGCTTTCTTT	CSAVQGLGSSAFF
few	-	TRBV14	TRBJ2-7	TGTGCCAGCAGCCCTTCCGCTGCGTCGTGGCGCGAGCAGTACTTC	CASSPSAASWREQYF
-	TRBD2	TRBV6-1	TRBJ2-3	TGTGCCAGCAGTGAAGCGTTTACCGGGACTAGGTCATATACGCAGTATTTT	CASSEAFTGTRSYTQYF
-	-	TRBV28	TRBJ2-1	TGTGCCAGCTCTCGGGGGCGCTCCTACAATGAGCAGTTCTTC	CASSRGRSYNEQFF
few	TRBD1	TRBV12-3/TRBV12-4	TRBJ1-2	TGTGCCAGCAGCATGGGACAGGGGACCTATGGCTACACCTTC	CASSMGQGTYGYTF
-	TRBD1	TRBV28	TRBJ2-1	TGTGCCAGCAGGCTACAGGGGTCAGGGAATGAGCAGTTCTTC	CASRLQGSGNEQFF
many	-	TRBV28	TRBJ2-3	TGTGCCAGCAGCCCCCACACAGATACGCAGTATTTT	CASSPHTDTQYF
-	TRBD1	TRBV20-1	TRBJ2-2	TGCAGTGCCCTGCAAGGACAGGGTGGTTCCGGGGAGCTGTTTTTT	CSALQGQGGSGELFF
-	-	TRBV11-3	TRBJ2-7	TGTGCCAGCAGCTTAGAGAATAGCGGCACCTACGAGCAGTACTTC	CASSLENSGTYEQYF
-	-	TRBV29-1	TRBJ1-3	TGCAGCGCTGTAGGGACAATTGGAGGGGGAAACACCATATATTTT	CSAVGTIGGGNTIYF
-	-	TRBV18	TRBJ1-1	TGTGCCAGCTCACCTAAGAACACTGAAGCTTTCTTT	CASSPKNTEAFF
many	-	TRBV20-1	TRBJ1-6	TGCAGTGTTAGACGTCGGGCCCCCAATTCACCCCTCCACTTT	CSVRRRAPNSPLHF